These T cell receptor beta chains were read from a single sample in a study of T cells in localized non-small cell lung cancer. Libraries were prepared by immunoSEQ multiplex PCR; TCRdb keeps only in-frame clonotypes and omits some of them. The repertoire holds some 51,000 clones, with roughly 88% as singletons. The sequenced sample was peripheral blood, obtained before any cancer treatment. The receptors stem from a woman between 40 and 69 years old with stage I lung adenocarcinoma. Both conserved end residues are part of each CDR3. The D gene is left open where the match is weak. Clone size is not always given. Where it is, it says once, few, many or a class for expanded clones.

d_call j_call v_call clone_size cdr3_aa cdr3_nt
NA TRBJ2-7 TRBV19 NA CASSTTYEQYF TGTGCCAGTAGTACGACCTACGAGCAGTACTTC
TRBD1 TRBJ2-2 TRBV11-3 once CASSLGQGTTGELFF TGTGCCAGCAGCTTAGGACAGGGGACCACCGGGGAGCTGTTTTTT
TRBD1 TRBJ2-7 TRBV10-2 NA CASSVGQGAYEQYF TGCGCCAGCAGTGTAGGACAGGGGGCGTACGAGCAGTACTTC
NA TRBJ1-2 TRBV19 few CASSIAPGEGGYTF TGTGCCAGTAGTATAGCCCCAGGGGAGGGTGGCTACACCTTC
TRBD1 TRBJ2-5 TRBV18 NA CASSPTLTGTETQYF TGTGCCAGCTCACCTACGTTGACAGGGACGGAGACCCAGTACTTC
NA TRBJ2-7 TRBV6-5 few CASSRIGTVDEQYF TGTGCCAGCAGTCGAATCGGGACGGTCGACGAGCAGTACTTC
NA TRBJ1-2 TRBV2 once CASSDQVTGSYGYTF TGTGCCAGCAGTGATCAAGTCACAGGGTCCTATGGCTACACCTTC
NA TRBJ1-5 TRBV19 NA CASSIPGVDNQPQHF TGTGCCAGTAGTATTCCAGGGGTAGACAATCAGCCCCAGCATTTT
NA TRBJ2-2 TRBV6-4 NA CASSNREGTGELFF TGTGCCAGCAGTAACAGGGAGGGCACCGGGGAGCTGTTTTTT
NA TRBJ2-1 TRBV10-2 NA CASTALGTPTGQFF TGCGCCAGCACCGCCCTGGGGACACCAACCGGGCAGTTCTTC
NA TRBJ1-1 TRBV7-2 NA CASSPWWDLNTEAFF TGTGCCAGCAGCCCTTGGTGGGACCTGAACACTGAAGCTTTCTTT
NA TRBJ1-1 TRBV10-3 NA CAISESTHTTNTEAFF TGTGCCATCAGTGAGTCCACACACACCACTAACACTGAAGCTTTCTTT
NA TRBJ1-5 TRBV19 NA CASSIDGADSNQPQHF TGTGCCAGTAGTATAGATGGGGCGGATAGCAATCAGCCCCAGCATTTT
NA TRBJ1-5 TRBV18 NA CASSPGSNQPQHF TGTGCCAGCTCACCCGGCAGCAATCAGCCCCAGCATTTT
NA TRBJ2-3 TRBV4-3 NA CASSQGSSGADTQYF TGCGCCAGCAGCCAAGGTTCTTCAGGGGCGGATACGCAGTATTTT
NA TRBJ1-4 TRBV27 medium-sized CASSFNPNFGEKLFF TGTGCCAGCAGTTTCAACCCCAACTTCGGGGAAAAACTGTTTTTT
NA TRBJ1-2 TRBV11-2 NA CASSPGPYGYTF TGTGCCAGCAGCCCTGGACCTTATGGCTACACCTTC
TRBD1 TRBJ2-1 TRBV7-2 NA CASSFGTGLIYNEQFF TGTGCCAGCAGCTTTGGGACAGGGCTAATCTACAATGAGCAGTTCTTC
NA TRBJ2-2 TRBV7-2 NA CASSLMIASGELFF TGTGCCAGCAGCTTAATGATAGCTTCCGGGGAGCTGTTTTTT
NA TRBJ1-5 TRBV19 NA CASSIGRGRYNQPQHF TGTGCCAGTAGTATAGGGAGGGGCAGATACAATCAGCCCCAGCATTTT
TRBD1 TRBJ2-7 TRBV6-5 NA CASTRTGIVREQYF TGTGCCAGCACCCGGACAGGGATTGTGCGGGAGCAGTACTTC
TRBD1 TRBJ1-2 TRBV6-6 few CASSPRQGFRDDGYTF TGTGCCAGCAGTCCCCGACAGGGCTTCCGGGACGATGGCTACACCTTC
NA TRBJ1-1 TRBV14 NA CASSRGGWNTEAFF TGTGCCAGCAGTCGGGGGGGTTGGAACACTGAAGCTTTCTTT
NA TRBJ2-2 TRBV12-2 NA CASRAGLAGASNTGELFF TGTGCAAGTCGCGCCGGACTAGCGGGGGCCTCGAACACCGGGGAGCTGTTTTTT
NA TRBJ2-7 TRBV4-3 NA CASSQSPGGSYEQYF TGCGCCAGCAGCCAAAGCCCCGGGGGCTCCTACGAGCAGTACTTC
NA TRBJ1-1 TRBV7-2 once CASSSVDRNREAFF TGTGCCAGCAGCTCAGTCGACCGGAACAGGGAAGCTTTCTTT
NA TRBJ1-6 TRBV6-5 few CASRSGTAYNSPLHF TGTGCCAGTCGTTCCGGGACGGCTTATAATTCACCCCTCCACTTT
TRBD2 TRBJ2-1 TRBV7-2 NA CASSRTSGEGNEQFF TGTGCCAGCAGCCGTACTAGCGGGGAAGGCAATGAGCAGTTCTTC
NA TRBJ1-5 TRBV19 NA CASSIGNSANQPQHF TGTGCCAGTAGTATAGGAAACTCCGCAAATCAGCCCCAGCATTTT
TRBD1 TRBJ2-5 TRBV4-1 NA CASSQNGQGVETQYF TGCGCCAGCAGCCAGAATGGGCAGGGGGTTGAGACCCAGTACTTC